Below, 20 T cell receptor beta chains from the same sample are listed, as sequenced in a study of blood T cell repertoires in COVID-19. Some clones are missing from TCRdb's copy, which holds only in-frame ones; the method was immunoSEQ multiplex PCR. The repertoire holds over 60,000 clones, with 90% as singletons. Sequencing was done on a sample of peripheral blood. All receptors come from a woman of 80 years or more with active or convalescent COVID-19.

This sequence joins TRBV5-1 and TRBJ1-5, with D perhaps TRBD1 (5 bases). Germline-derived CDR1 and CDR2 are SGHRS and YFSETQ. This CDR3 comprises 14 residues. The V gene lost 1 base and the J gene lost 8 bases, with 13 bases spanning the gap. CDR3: CASSLTGPREPQHF. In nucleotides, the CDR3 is TGCGCCAGCAGCTTGACAGGCCCTAGAGAGCCCCAGCATTTT.

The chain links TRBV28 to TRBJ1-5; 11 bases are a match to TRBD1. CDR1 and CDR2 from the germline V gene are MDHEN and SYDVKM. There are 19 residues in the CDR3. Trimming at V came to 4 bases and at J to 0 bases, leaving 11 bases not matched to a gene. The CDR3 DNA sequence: TGTGCCAGCAGTTCGTTTGGGTGGGACAGGGGGTATAGCAATCAGCCCCAGCATTTT. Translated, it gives CASSSFGWDRGYSNQPQHF.

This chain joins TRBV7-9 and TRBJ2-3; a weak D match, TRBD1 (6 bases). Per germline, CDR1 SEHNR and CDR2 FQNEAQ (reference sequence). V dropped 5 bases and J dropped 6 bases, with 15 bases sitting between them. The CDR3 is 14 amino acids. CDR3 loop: CASSARGTSDTQYF. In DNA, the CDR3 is TGTGCCAGCAGCGCCAGGGGAACCTCGGATACGCAGTATTTT.

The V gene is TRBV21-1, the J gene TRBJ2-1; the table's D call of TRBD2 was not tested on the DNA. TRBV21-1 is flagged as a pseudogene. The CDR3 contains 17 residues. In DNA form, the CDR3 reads TGTGCCAGCAGCAAGGCGCTAGCGGGGGGCCATGCGAATGAGCAGTTCTTC. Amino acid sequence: CASSKALAGGHANEQFF.

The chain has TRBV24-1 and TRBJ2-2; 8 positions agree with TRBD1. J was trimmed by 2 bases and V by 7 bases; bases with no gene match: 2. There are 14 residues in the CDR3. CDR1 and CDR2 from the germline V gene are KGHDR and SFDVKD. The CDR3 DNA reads TGTGCCACCAGCGACAGGGGTAACACCGGGGAGCTGTTTTTT. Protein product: CATSDRGNTGELFF.

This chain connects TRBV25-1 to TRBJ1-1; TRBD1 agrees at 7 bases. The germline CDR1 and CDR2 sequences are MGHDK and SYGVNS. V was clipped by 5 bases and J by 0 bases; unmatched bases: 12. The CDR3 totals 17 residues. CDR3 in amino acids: CASSPTGKTGLNTEAFF. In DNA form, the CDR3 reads TGTGCCAGCAGTCCGACAGGGAAGACAGGCCTGAACACTGAAGCTTTCTTT.

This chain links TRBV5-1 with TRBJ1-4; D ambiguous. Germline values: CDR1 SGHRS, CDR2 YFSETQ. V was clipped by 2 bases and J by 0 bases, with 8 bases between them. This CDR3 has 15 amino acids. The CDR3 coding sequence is TGCGCCAGCAGCTTACTGAGTGCAACTAATGAAAAACTGTTTTTT. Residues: CASSLLSATNEKLFF.

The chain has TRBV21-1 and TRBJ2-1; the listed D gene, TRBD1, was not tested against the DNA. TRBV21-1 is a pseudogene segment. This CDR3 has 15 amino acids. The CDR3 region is CASSYRNRGGNEQFF. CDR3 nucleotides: TGTGCCAGCAGCTACCGGAACAGGGGTGGCAATGAGCAGTTCTTC.

CDR3: CASSQEEGTDTQYF. The CDR3 region has the DNA TGCGCCAGCAGCCAAGAGGAGGGCACAGATACGCAGTATTTT. This chain uses TRBV4-3 with TRBJ2-3; D perhaps matches TRBD2 (5 bases). CDR3 length: 14 amino acids. Germline-derived CDR1 and CDR2 are LGHNA and YSLEER. Trimming stripped 0 bases from V and 1 base from J, with 5 bases between.

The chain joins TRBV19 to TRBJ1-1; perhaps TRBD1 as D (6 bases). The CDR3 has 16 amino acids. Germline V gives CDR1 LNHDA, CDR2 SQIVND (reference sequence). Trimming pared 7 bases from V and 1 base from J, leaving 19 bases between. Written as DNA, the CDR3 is TGTGCCAGTACCCAACCAGGGGCGACCTGGAACACTGAAGCTTTCTTT. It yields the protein CASTQPGATWNTEAFF.

The CDR3 loop reads CASSLTGVNSPLHF. The DNA of the CDR3 is TGCGCCAGCAGCCTGACCGGAGTTAATTCACCCCTCCACTTT. The V gene is TRBV4-3, the J gene TRBJ1-6; no definite D call. Germline loops: CDR1 LGHNA, CDR2 YSLEER. The CDR3 contains 14 residues. V was shortened by 4 bases and J by 6 bases, with 10 bases between the two germline ends.

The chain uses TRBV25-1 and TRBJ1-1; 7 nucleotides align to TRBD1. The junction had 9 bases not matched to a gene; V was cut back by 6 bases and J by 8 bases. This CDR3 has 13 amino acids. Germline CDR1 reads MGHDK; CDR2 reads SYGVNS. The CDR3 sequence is CASRPRDRPEAFF. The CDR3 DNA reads TGTGCCAGCAGGCCGCGGGACAGACCAGAAGCTTTCTTT. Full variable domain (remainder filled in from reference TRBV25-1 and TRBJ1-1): EADIYQTPRYLVIGTGKKITLECSQTMGHDKMYWYQQDPGMELHLIHYSYGVNSTEKGDLSSESTVSRIRTEHFPLTLESARPSHTSQYLCASRPRDRPEAFFGQGTRLTVV.

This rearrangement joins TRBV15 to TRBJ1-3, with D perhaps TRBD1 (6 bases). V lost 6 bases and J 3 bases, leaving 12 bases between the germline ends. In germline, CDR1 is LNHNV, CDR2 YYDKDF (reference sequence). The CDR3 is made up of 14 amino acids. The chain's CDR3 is CATSHRVGGNTIYF. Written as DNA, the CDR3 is TGTGCCACCAGTCACAGGGTTGGTGGAAACACCATATATTTT.

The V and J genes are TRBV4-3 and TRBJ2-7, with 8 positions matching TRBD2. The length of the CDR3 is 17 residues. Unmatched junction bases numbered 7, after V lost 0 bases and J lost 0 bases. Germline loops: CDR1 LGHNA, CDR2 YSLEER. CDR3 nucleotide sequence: TGCGCCAGCAGCCAAGATGCTGGCGGGGGGCTCTCCTACGAGCAGTACTTC. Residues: CASSQDAGGGLSYEQYF.

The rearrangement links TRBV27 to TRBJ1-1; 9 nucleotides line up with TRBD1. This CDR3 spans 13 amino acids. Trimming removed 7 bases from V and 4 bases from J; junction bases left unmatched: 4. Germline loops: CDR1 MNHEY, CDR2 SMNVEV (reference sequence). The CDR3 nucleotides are TGTGCCAGCAAACGGACAGGGGTCACTGAAGCTTTCTTT. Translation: CASKRTGVTEAFF.

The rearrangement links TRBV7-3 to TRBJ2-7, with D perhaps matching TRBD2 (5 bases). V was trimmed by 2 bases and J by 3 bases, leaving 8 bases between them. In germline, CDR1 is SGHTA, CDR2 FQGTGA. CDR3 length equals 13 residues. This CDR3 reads CASSLGAGYEQYF. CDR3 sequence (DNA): TGTGCCAGCAGCTTAGGTGCGGGCTACGAGCAGTACTTC. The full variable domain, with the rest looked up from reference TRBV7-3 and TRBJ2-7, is GAGVSQTPSNKVTEKGKYVELRCDPISGHTALYWYRQSLGQGPEFLIYFQGTGAADDSGLPNDRFFAVRPEGSVSTLKIQRTERGDSAVYLCASSLGAGYEQYFGPGTRLTVT.

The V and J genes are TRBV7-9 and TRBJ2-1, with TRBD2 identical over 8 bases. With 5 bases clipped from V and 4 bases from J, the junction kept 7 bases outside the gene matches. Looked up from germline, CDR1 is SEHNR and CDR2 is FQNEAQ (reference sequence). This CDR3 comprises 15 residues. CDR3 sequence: CASSLSGGRYNEQFF. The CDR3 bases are TGTGCCAGCAGCCTGTCGGGGGGGAGATACAATGAGCAGTTCTTC.

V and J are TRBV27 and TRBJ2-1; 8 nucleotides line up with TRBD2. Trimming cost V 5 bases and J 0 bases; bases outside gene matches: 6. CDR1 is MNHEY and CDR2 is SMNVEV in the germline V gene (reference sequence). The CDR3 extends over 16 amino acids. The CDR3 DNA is TGTGCCAGCAGTCCGCGGGGGGCAGTCTCCTACAATGAGCAGTTCTTC. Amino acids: CASSPRGAVSYNEQFF.

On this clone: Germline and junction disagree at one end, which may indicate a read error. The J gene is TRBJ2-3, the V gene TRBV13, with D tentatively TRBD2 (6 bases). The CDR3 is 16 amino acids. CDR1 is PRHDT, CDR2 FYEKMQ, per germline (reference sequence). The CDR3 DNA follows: TGTGTCAGCAGCGCCCGTGGAGGGGAGGTGACAGATACGCAGTATTTT. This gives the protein CVSSARGGEVTDTQYF.

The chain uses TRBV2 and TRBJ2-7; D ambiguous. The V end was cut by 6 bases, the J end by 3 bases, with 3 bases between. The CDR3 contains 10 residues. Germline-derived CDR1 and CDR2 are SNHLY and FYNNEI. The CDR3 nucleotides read TGTGCCAGCAGCAACTACGAGCAGTACTTC. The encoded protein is CASSNYEQYF.